Shown below are 6 T cell receptor beta chains from a single sample sequenced in a study of T cells in Graves' hyperthyroidism and ophthalmopathy. Researchers took RNA transcripts and amplified the TCR beta CDR3 regions from them. The HTBI set primed first-round TCR CDR3 RT-PCR. TCRdb reprocessed the multiplex PCR reads with MiXCR, giving one entry per CDR3 protein. Among under 250,000 distinct CDR3 sequences listed, about 25% were seen once. What was sequenced was blood. These TCRs come from a woman between 40 and 55 years old with Graves' ophthalmopathy.

This clonotype appeared many times. The CDR3 coding sequence is TGTGCCAGCAGTTACTCTGCAGGGACCCACTATGGCTACACCTTC. Residues: CASSYSAGTHYGYTF. The V and J genes are TRBV6-5 and TRBJ1-2, with D possibly matching TRBD1 (5 bases). Germline CDR1 MNHEY, CDR2 SVGAGI. The length of the CDR3 is 15 residues. V dropped 0 bases and J dropped 3 bases, with 11 bases sitting between them.

This clonotype was detected many times. The chain couples TRBV6-1 to TRBJ2-7; possibly TRBD1 or TRBD2 for D (6 bases each). The germline gives CDR1 MNHNS, CDR2 SASEGT. CDR3 length: 15 residues. The germline V and J ends were trimmed by 3 bases and 0 bases, with 12 bases remaining between them. In DNA form, the CDR3 reads TGTGCCAGCAGTGATGGGGGGCCCAGCTCCTACGAGCAGTACTTC. Residues: CASSDGGPSSYEQYF.

This clonotype was detected ten times or more. The chain has TRBV11-2 and TRBJ1-5; a possible D gene is TRBD1 (6 bases). There are 15 residues in the CDR3. V was clipped by 1 base and J by 2 bases, with 9 bases between them. Germline CDR1 reads SGHAT; CDR2 reads FQNNGV. The CDR3 region is CASSLAPGGNQPQHF. The CDR3 coding sequence is TGTGCCAGCAGCTTAGCTCCAGGGGGCAATCAGCCCCAGCATTTT.

This clonotype was found many times. V gene TRBV11-2 combines with J gene TRBJ2-6; D is unresolved. CDR3 length equals 16 residues. V was trimmed by 5 bases and J by 0 bases, leaving 11 bases between them. Germline assignment: CDR1 SGHAT and CDR2 FQNNGV. In DNA form, the CDR3 reads TGTGCCAGCAGCCTAGGGATCAACTCTGGGGCCAACGTCCTGACTTTC. Protein product: CASSLGINSGANVLTF.

In this sample, this clonotype turned up many times. The chain combines TRBV6-5 with TRBJ1-2, with D perhaps matching TRBD1 (6 bases). The CDR3 spans 14 residues. Trimming pared 5 bases from V and 4 bases from J, leaving 14 bases between. Germline V CDR1 and CDR2: MNHEY, SVGAGI. DNA for the CDR3: TGTGCCAGCAGTACCTCGACAGGCGCCTATGGCTACACCTTC. It specifies CASSTSTGAYGYTF.

The table lists this clonotype with many counts. The J gene is TRBJ2-7, the V gene TRBV9; maybe TRBD2 (7 bases). Germline V gene data show CDR1 as SGDLS and CDR2 as YYNGEE. This CDR3 contains 14 residues. V lost 4 bases and J 5 bases, leaving 16 bases between the germline ends. The CDR3 nucleotides are TGTGCCAGCAGCCTCCGGGGGGCATGGGACGAGCAGTACTTC. It is translated as CASSLRGAWDEQYF.